These 2 T cell receptor beta chains share one sample of origin, sequenced in a study of CD8 T cells in Susac syndrome. Reverse transcription of about 0.5 to 1 ug RNA was carried out with random hexamers. TCRdb passed the immunoSEQ multiplex PCR reads through MiXCR, listing each CDR3 protein once. The sample holds approximately 280,000 distinct CDR3 sequences, approximately 84% seen once. What was sequenced was CD8+ T cells from PBMCs. The receptors derive from a human donor with multiple sclerosis.

The rearrangement joins TRBV6-6 to TRBJ2-7; TRBD1 matches 7 bases. Germline loops: CDR1 MNHNY, CDR2 SVGAGI (reference sequence). J was trimmed by 6 bases and V by 2 bases; bases with no gene match: 13. The CDR3 runs to 16 residues. CDR3 sequence reads: CASSYGRGQTWSEQYF. DNA for the CDR3: TGTGCCAGCAGTTACGGAAGGGGACAGACGTGGTCCGAGCAGTACTTC.

This rearrangement joins TRBV5-6 to TRBJ1-1; 8 bases line up with TRBD1. CDR3 length equals 14 residues. Per the germline V gene, CDR1 is SGHDT and CDR2 is YYEEEE. Trimming took 3 bases from V and 1 from J; bases not matched to a gene: 2. The CDR3 spells CASSYGQGNTEAFF. Here the CDR3 DNA reads TGTGCCAGCAGCTACGGACAGGGGAACACTGAAGCTTTCTTT.